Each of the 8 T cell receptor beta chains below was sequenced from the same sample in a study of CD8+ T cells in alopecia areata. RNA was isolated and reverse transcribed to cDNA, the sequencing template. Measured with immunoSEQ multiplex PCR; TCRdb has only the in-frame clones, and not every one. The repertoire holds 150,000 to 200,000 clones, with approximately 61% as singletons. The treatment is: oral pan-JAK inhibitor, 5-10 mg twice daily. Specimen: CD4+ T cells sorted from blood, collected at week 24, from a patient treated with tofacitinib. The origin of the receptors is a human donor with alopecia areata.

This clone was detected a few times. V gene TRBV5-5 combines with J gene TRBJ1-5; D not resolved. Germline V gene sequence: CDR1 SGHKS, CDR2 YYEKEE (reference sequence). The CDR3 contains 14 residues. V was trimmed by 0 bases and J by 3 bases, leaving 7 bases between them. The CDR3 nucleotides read TGTGCCAGCAGCTTGGAACCCCTCAATCAGCCCCAGCATTTT. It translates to CASSLEPLNQPQHF.

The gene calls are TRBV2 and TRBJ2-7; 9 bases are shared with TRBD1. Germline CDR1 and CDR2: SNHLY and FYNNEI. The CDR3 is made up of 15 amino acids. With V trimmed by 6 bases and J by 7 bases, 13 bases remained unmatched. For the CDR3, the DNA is TGTGCCAGCAGAAAGGACCCGGGACAGGGATTTGAGCAGTACTTC. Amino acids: CASRKDPGQGFEQYF.

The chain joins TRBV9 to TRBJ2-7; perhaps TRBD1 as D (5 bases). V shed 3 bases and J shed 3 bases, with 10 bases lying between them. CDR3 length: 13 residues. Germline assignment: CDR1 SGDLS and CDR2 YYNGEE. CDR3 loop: CASSAATDYEQYF. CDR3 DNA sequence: TGTGCCAGCAGCGCAGCGACAGACTACGAGCAGTACTTC.

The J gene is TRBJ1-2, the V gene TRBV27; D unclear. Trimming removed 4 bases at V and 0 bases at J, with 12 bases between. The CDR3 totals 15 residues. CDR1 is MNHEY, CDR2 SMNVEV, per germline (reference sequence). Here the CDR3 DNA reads TGTGCCAGCAGTTACCGCCAGGCCGCTAACTATGGCTACACCTTC. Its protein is CASSYRQAANYGYTF.

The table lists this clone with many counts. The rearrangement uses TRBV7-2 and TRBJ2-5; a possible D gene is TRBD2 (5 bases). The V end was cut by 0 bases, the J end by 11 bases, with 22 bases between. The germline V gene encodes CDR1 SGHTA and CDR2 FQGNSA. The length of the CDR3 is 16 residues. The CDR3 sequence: CASSLAPGSSKREQYF. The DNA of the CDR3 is TGTGCCAGCAGCTTAGCCCCGGGGTCGAGCAAAAGGGAACAGTACTTC.

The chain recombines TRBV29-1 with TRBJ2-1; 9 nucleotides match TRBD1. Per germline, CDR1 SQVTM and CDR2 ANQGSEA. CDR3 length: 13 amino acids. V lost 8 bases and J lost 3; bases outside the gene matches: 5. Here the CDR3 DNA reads TGCAGCATGGGACAGGGACTCTACAATGAGCAGTTCTTC. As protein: CSMGQGLYNEQFF.

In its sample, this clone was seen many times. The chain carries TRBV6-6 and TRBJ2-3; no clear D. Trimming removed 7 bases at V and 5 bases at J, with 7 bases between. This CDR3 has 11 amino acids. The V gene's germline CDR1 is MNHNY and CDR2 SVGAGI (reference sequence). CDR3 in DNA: TGTGCCAGCACTTCGAGAGATACGCAGTATTTT. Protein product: CASTSRDTQYF.

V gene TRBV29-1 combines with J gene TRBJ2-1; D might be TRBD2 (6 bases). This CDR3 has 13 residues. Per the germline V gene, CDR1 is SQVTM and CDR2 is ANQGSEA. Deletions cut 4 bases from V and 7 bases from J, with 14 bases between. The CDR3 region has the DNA TGCAGCGTTGCTACCGGCGGAGGGAATGAGCAGTTCTTC. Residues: CSVATGGGNEQFF.